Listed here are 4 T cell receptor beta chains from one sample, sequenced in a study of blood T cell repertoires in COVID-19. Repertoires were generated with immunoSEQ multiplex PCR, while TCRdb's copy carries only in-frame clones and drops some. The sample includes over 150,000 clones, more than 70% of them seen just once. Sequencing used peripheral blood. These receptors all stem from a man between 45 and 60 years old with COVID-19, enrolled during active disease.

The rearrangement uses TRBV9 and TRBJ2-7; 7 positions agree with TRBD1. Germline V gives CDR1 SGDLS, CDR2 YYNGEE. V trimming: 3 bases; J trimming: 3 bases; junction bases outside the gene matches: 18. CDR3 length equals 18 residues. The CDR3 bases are TGTGCCAGCAGCGCATCACCCGGCGCGACCGGGGACAGCTACGAGCAGTACTTC. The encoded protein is CASSASPGATGDSYEQYF.

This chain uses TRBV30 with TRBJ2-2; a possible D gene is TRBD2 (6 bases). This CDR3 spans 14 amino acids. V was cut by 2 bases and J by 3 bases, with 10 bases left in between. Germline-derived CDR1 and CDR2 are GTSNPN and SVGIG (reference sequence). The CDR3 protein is CAWSRGTDTGELFF. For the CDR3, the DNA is TGTGCCTGGAGTCGGGGGACTGACACCGGGGAGCTGTTTTTT.

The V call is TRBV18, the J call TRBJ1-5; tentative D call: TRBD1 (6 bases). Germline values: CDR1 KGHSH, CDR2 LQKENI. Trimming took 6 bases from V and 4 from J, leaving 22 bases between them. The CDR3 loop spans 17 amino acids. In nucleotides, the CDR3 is TGTGCCAGCTCCCTCCGGGGGGGGCGAAATGGGAATCAGCCCCAGCATTTT. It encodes CASSLRGGRNGNQPQHF.

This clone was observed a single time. Here the CDR3 reads CASSSRTDYGYTF. DNA for the CDR3: TGTGCCAGTAGTAGTCGGACAGACTATGGCTACACCTTC. The V and J genes are TRBV19 and TRBJ1-2; D perhaps matches TRBD1 (6 bases). Looked up from germline, CDR1 is LNHDA and CDR2 is SQIVND (reference sequence). Trimming removed 4 bases at V and 3 bases at J, with 9 bases between. The CDR3 totals 13 residues.